The clone carrying this T cell receptor beta chain was seen repeatedly, ten times or more. The sample is drawn from a study of blood T cell repertoires in COVID-19. Study as a whole: Donors in the United States, Italy and Spain gave samples during acute or convalescent COVID-19. Nucleic acid was either cDNA or gDNA, and it came from T cells, B-cell-depleted T cells, or PBMCs.

Data came from immunoSEQ multiplex PCR; TCRdb stores just in-frame clones and leaves some out. This table holds some 180,000 clones, around 80% found once. V was clipped by 5 bases and J by 12 bases; unmatched bases: 15. Germline CDR1 reads MNHEY; CDR2 reads SMNVEV (reference sequence). This CDR3 contains 15 residues. Material for sequencing was PBMCs or T cells enriched from blood (not recorded which). The chain is built from TRBV27 and TRBJ2-1; TRBD2 agrees at 8 bases. The receptor was derived from a woman in her seventies in a cohort exposed to, infected with or recovered from COVID-19 (not recorded which). The CDR3 is CASSPTRTSPWRQFF. CDR3 in DNA: TGTGCCAGCAGTCCAACTCGGACTAGCCCCTGGAGGCAGTTCTTC.